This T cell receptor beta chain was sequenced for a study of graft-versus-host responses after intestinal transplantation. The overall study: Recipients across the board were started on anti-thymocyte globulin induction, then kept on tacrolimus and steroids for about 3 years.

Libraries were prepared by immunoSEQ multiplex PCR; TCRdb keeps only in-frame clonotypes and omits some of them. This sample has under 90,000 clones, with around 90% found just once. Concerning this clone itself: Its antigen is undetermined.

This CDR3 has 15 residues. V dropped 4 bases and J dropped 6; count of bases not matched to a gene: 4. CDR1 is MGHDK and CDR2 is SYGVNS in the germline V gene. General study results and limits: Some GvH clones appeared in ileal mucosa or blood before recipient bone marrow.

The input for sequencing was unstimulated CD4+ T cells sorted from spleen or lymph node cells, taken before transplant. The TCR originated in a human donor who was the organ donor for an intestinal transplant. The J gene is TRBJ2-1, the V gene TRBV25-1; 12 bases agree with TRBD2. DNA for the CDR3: TGTGCCAGCAGTGTACTAGCGGGGGGCCCCAATGAGCAGTTCTTC. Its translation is CASSVLAGGPNEQFF. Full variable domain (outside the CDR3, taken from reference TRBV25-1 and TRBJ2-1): EADIYQTPRYLVIGTGKKITLECSQTMGHDKMYWYQQDPGMELHLIHYSYGVNSTEKGDLSSESTVSRIRTEHFPLTLESARPSHTSQYLCASSVLAGGPNEQFFGPGTRLTVL.